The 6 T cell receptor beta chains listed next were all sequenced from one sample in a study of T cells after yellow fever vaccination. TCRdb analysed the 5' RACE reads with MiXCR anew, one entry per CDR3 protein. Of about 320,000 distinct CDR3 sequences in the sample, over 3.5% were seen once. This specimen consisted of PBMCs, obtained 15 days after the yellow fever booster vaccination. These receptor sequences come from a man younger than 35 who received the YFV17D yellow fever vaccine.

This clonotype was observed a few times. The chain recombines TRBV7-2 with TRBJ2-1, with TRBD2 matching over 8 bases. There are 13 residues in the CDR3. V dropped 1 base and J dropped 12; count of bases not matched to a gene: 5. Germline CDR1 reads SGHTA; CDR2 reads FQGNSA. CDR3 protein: CASSLGREGWQFF. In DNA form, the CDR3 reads TGTGCCAGCAGCTTAGGACGGGAGGGCTGGCAGTTCTTC.

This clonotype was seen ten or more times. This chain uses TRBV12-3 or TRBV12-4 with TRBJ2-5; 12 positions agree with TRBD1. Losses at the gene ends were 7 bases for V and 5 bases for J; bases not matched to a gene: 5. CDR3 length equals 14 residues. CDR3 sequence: CASTGDRGRETQYF. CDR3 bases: TGTGCCAGCACCGGGGACAGGGGGCGTGAGACCCAGTACTTC.

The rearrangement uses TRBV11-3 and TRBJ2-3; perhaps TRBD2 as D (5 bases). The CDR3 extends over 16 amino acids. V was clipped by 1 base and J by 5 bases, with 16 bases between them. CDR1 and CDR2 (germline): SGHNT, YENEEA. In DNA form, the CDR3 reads TGTGCCAGCAGCTTAGGAATGGGGAAAGGAGGAGATACGCAGTATTTT. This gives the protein CASSLGMGKGGDTQYF.

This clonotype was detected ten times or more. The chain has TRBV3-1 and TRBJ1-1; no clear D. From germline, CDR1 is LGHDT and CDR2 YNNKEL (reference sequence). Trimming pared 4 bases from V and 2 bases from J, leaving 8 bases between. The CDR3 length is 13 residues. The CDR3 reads CASSRRLNTEAFF. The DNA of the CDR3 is TGTGCCAGCAGCCGGCGCCTTAACACTGAAGCTTTCTTT.

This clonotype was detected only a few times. This chain's CDR3 is CASSENTGGNTQYF. The CDR3 nucleotides are TGTGCCAGCAGCGAAAACACAGGGGGCAATACGCAGTATTTT. The V and J genes are TRBV7-2 and TRBJ2-3; TRBD1 aligns across 9 bases. The CDR3 runs to 14 residues. With V trimmed by 5 bases and J by 7 bases, 7 bases remained unmatched. CDR1 SGHTA and CDR2 FQGNSA come from the germline V gene.

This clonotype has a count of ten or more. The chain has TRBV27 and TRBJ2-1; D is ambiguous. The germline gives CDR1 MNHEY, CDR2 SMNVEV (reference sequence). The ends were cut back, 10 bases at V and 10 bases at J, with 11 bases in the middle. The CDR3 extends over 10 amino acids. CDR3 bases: TGTGCCACCCTGTCGCGGGAGCAGTTCTTC. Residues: CATLSREQFF.